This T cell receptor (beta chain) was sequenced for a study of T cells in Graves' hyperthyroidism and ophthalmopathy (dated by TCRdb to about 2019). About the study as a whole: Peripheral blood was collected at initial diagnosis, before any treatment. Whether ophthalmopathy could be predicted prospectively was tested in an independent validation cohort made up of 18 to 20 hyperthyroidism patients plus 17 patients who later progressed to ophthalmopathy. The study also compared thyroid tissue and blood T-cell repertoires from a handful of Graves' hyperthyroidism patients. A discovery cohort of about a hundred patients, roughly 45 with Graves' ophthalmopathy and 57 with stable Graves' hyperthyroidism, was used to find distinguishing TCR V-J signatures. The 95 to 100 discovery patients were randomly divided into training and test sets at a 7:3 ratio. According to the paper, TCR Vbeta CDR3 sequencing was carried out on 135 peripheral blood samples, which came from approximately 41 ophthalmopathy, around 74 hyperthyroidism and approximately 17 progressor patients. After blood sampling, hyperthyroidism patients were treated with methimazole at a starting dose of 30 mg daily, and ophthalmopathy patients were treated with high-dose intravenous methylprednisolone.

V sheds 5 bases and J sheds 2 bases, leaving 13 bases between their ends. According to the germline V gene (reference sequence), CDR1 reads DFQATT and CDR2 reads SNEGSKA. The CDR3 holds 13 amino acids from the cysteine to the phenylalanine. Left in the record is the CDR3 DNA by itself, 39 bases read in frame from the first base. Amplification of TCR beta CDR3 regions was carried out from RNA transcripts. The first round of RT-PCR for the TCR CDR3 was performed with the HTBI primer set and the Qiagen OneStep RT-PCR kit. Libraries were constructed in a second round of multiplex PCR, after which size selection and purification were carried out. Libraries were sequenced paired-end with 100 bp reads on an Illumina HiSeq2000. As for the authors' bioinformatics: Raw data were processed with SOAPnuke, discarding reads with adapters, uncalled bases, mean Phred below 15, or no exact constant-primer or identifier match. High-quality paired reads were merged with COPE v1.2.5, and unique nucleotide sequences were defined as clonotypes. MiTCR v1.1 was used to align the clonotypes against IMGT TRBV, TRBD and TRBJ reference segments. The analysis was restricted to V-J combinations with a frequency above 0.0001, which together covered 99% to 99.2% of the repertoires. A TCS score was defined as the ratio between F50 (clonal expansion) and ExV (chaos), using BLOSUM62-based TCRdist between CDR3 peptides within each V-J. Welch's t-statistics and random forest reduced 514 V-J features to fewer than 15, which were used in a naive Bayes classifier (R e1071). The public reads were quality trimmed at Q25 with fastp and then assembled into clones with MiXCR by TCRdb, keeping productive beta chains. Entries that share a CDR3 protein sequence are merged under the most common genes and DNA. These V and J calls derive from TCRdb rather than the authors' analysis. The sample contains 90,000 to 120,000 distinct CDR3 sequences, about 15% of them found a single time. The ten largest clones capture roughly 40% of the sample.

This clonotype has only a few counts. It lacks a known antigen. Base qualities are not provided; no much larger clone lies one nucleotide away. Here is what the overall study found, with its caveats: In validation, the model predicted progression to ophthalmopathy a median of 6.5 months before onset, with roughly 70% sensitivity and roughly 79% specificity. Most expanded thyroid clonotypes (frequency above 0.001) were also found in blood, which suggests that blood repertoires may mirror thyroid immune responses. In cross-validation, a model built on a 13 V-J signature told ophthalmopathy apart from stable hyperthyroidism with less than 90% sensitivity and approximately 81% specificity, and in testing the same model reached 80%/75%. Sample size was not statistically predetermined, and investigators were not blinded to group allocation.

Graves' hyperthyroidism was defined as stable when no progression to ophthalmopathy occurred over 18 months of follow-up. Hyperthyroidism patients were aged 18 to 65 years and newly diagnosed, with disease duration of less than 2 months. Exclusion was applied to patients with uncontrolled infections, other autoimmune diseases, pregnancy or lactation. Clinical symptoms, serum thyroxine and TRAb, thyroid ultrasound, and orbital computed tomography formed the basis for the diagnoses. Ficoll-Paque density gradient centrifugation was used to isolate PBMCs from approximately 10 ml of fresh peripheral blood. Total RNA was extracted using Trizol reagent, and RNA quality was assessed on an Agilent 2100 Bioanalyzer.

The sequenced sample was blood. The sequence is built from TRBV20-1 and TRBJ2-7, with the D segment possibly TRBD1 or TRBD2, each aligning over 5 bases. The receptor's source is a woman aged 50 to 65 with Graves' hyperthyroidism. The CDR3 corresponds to CSAPGTRTYEQYF. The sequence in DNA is TGCAGTGCTCCCGGGACCAGGACCTACGAGCAGTACTTC.